The sequence of this T cell receptor beta chain was determined in a study of T cell changes during pregnancy in multiple sclerosis. Some clones are missing from TCRdb's copy, which holds only in-frame ones; the method was immunoSEQ multiplex PCR. The repertoire holds 120,000 or so clones, with approximately 93% as singletons. The CDR3 totals 16 residues. V lost 6 bases to trimming and J lost 8 bases; unmatched junction nucleotides: 17. CDR1 and CDR2 from the germline V gene are MDHEN and SYDVKM. This clone was seen once. This clonotype was obtained from a female donor with multiple sclerosis, enrolled in a pregnancy study. The rearrangement uses TRBV28 and TRBJ1-2; 8 positions match TRBD1. The material was peripheral blood, obtained before pregnancy. CDR3 amino acids: CASSSLRDSRGHGYTF. The CDR3 DNA is TGTGCCAGCAGCTCCCTCAGAGATTCCAGGGGGCACGGCTACACCTTC.